The source of this T cell receptor (beta chain) is a study of cytomegalovirus exposure and HLA in healthy donors. A multiplex PCR was run with 60 Vbeta primers and 13 Jbeta primers. Libraries were prepared by immunoSEQ multiplex PCR; TCRdb keeps only in-frame clonotypes and omits some of them. Of 150,000 to 160,000 clones listed, about 80% are singletons. The sample holds a few counts of this clone. The antigen is undetermined. General study findings and limits: Later analysis associated a missense DCLRE1C variant with TCR beta V- and J-gene trimming. At a 0.05 false discovery rate, a later analysis found 18,000 or so TCR beta sequences to be associated with HLA alleles.

In germline, CDR1 is SGHRS, CDR2 YFSETQ. The CDR3 is 16 residues long. V lost 3 bases and J lost 1; bases outside the gene matches: 5. The rearrangement links TRBV5-1 to TRBJ2-2; 8 bases agree with TRBD1. The clonotype originates from a woman between 35 and 50 years old in good health and CMV-seronegative. Material for sequencing was PBMCs. The CDR3 loop reads CASSSIQGVNTGELFF. CDR3 nucleotide sequence: TGCGCCAGCAGCTCAATACAGGGGGTGAACACCGGGGAGCTGTTTTTT.